These 23 T cell receptor beta chains were sequenced from one sample in a study of cytomegalovirus exposure and HLA in healthy donors. This PCR relied on a set of 60 Vbeta primers and 13 Jbeta primers. Produced via immunoSEQ multiplex PCR; TCRdb's table is partial and in-frame only. The sample yields tens of thousands of clones, of which the top ten take up 15%. The sample was PBMCs. These receptors originate from a man aged 45 to 65 in good health and CMV-seropositive.

The chain recombines TRBV7-2 with TRBJ1-5; TRBD1 is a possible D gene (5 bases). The V end lost 4 bases, the J end lost 6 bases, and 13 bases lay between the germline ends. CDR3 size: 14 residues. Germline CDR1 SGHTA, CDR2 FQGNSA. CDR3 sequence: CASSSPGNRQPQHF. The CDR3 DNA reads as TGTGCCAGCAGCTCCCCAGGGAATCGTCAGCCCCAGCATTTT.

This sequence joins TRBV2 and TRBJ1-1; perhaps TRBD1 as D (6 bases). The CDR3 loop spans 15 amino acids. The germline V gene has CDR1 SNHLY and CDR2 FYNNEI. V lost 5 bases, J lost 1 base, and 14 bases lay in between. The CDR3 DNA reads as TGTGCCAGCAGTATACCAGGGGCGGGGAACACTGAAGCTTTCTTT. Residues: CASSIPGAGNTEAFF. The full variable domain, its missing parts supplied by reference TRBV2 and TRBJ1-1, is EPEVTQTPSHQVTQMGQEVILRCVPISNHLYFYWYRQILGQKVEFLVSFYNNEISEKSEIFDDQFSVERPDGSNFTLKIRSTKLEDSAMYFCASSIPGAGNTEAFFGQGTRLTVV.

V usage is TRBV11-3 and J usage is TRBJ1-2, with D maybe TRBD1 (5 bases). The CDR3 covers 15 residues. The V gene's germline CDR1 is SGHNT and CDR2 YENEEA. Deletions cut 2 bases from V and 6 bases from J, with 16 bases between. The CDR3 region is CASSLLGRGADGYTF. For the CDR3, the DNA is TGTGCCAGCAGCTTACTCGGGAGGGGCGCGGATGGCTACACCTTC.

This chain connects TRBV10-2 to TRBJ2-4; TRBD2 agrees at 10 bases. The CDR3 consists of 15 residues. V dropped 5 bases and J dropped 5; count of bases not matched to a gene: 6. Germline CDR1 and CDR2: WSHSY and SAAADI. This chain's CDR3 is CASSQWTSGENIQYF. CDR3 sequence (DNA): TGCGCCAGCAGTCAATGGACTAGCGGAGAAAACATTCAGTACTTC.

The chain recombines TRBV19 with TRBJ2-2; possible D gene TRBD2, 6 bases. Deletions cut 6 bases from V and 6 bases from J, with 17 bases between. Germline V lookup: CDR1 LNHDA, CDR2 SQIVND (reference sequence). The CDR3 is 15 amino acids. DNA of the CDR3: TGTGCCAGTAGGGAGGAAGGGAGGCGGGCCGGGGAGCTGTTTTTT. It codes for CASREEGRRAGELFF.

The chain joins TRBV11-3 to TRBJ1-2; 7 nucleotides match TRBD1. The CDR3 consists of 13 residues. CDR1 and CDR2 (germline): SGHNT, YENEEA. The V gene end was trimmed by 5 bases and the J gene end by 5 bases; junction bases not matched to a gene: 5. The CDR3 DNA follows: TGTGCCAGCAGCCAGGGGACAGATTATGGCTACACCTTC. It specifies CASSQGTDYGYTF.

The CDR3 DNA follows: TGTGCCAGCAGCCAAGTTGGGAGCGAGACCTACAATGAGCAGTTCTTC. Amino acids: CASSQVGSETYNEQFF. This chain uses TRBV4-2 with TRBJ2-1, with D tentatively TRBD2 (5 bases). The CDR3 extends over 16 amino acids. Germline CDR1 and CDR2: LGHNA and YNFKEQ. Trimming stripped 1 base from V and 2 bases from J, with 12 bases between.

This chain links TRBV2 with TRBJ1-2; D perhaps matches TRBD1 (5 bases). V was shortened by 2 bases and J by 0 bases, with 7 bases between the two germline ends. The CDR3 is 14 amino acids. Germline CDR1 is SNHLY and CDR2 is FYNNEI. The CDR3 nucleotides read TGTGCCAGCAGTGAACAGGGCTCTAACTATGGCTACACCTTC. Its translation is CASSEQGSNYGYTF.

V gene TRBV6-5 combines with J gene TRBJ2-2; weak D call: TRBD2 (6 bases). CDR1 and CDR2 from the germline V gene are MNHEY and SVGAGI. The CDR3 spans 14 residues. Trimming removed 8 bases from V and 3 bases from J, with 13 bases in between. DNA of the CDR3: TGTGCCAGCCGGACCCGACTAGACACCGGGGAGCTGTTTTTT. It is translated as CASRTRLDTGELFF.

V is TRBV29-1 and J is TRBJ1-2; no firm D call. CDR3 length: 13 residues. The germline CDR1 and CDR2 sequences are SQVTM and ANQGSEA. V lost 4 bases and J 3 bases, leaving 12 bases between the germline ends. The chain's CDR3 is CSVGVQADYGYTF. CDR3 coding DNA: TGCAGCGTTGGGGTCCAGGCCGACTATGGCTACACCTTC.

V and J are TRBV30 and TRBJ1-5; tentative D call: TRBD1 (6 bases). V was clipped by 2 bases and J by 4 bases, with 9 bases between them. The length of the CDR3 is 13 residues. CDR1 and CDR2 (germline): GTSNPN, SVGIG (reference sequence). The CDR3 sequence is CAWSPGVNQPQHF. CDR3 nucleotides: TGTGCCTGGAGTCCAGGGGTGAATCAGCCCCAGCATTTT.

The chain couples TRBV5-1 to TRBJ2-1; the D gene is possibly TRBD1 (6 bases). Deletions cut 2 bases from V and 7 bases from J, with 13 bases between. The CDR3 loop spans 14 amino acids. CDR1 is SGHRS and CDR2 is YFSETQ in the germline V gene. The CDR3 reads CASSLGGTGNEQFF. CDR3 coding DNA: TGCGCCAGCAGCTTAGGGGGAACTGGGAATGAGCAGTTCTTC. The full variable domain, in which reference TRBV5-1 and TRBJ2-1 provide the parts outside the CDR3, is KAGVTQTPRYLIKTRGQQVTLSCSPISGHRSVSWYQQTPGQGLQFLFEYFSETQRNKGNFPGRFSGRQFSNSRSEMNVSTLELGDSALYLCASSLGGTGNEQFFGPGTRLTVL.

The chain joins TRBV29-1 to TRBJ2-2; TRBD1 agrees at 7 bases. CDR1 SQVTM and CDR2 ANQGSEA come from the germline V gene. After removal of 2 bases from V and 6 bases from J, the junction contained 6 bases not matched to a gene. This CDR3 contains 14 residues. The chain's CDR3 is CSVERDRGAGELFF. CDR3 nucleotide sequence: TGCAGCGTTGAAAGGGACAGAGGGGCCGGGGAGCTGTTTTTT.

This CDR3 reads CASTPTGTDTQYF. Here the CDR3 DNA reads TGTGCCAGCACACCCACGGGCACAGATACGCAGTATTTT. This chain uses TRBV9 with TRBJ2-3, with no clear D. Trimming stripped 6 bases from V and 1 base from J, with 9 bases between. This CDR3 contains 13 residues. Germline CDR1 is SGDLS and CDR2 is YYNGEE.

The chain joins TRBV5-4 to TRBJ2-1, with TRBD2 as a possible D gene (5 bases). The CDR3 runs to 15 residues. Trimming removed 0 bases at V and 9 bases at J, with 16 bases between. Germline V gene sequence: CDR1 SGHNT, CDR2 YYREEE (reference sequence). The DNA of the CDR3 is TGTGCCAGCAGCTTGGGGCCAGCGGCGTCGCTTGAGCAGTTCTTC. This translates into CASSLGPAASLEQFF.

This chain joins TRBV21-1 and TRBJ2-5; TRBD2, the table's D call, was not compared with the DNA. TRBV21-1 is marked as a pseudogene. There are 12 residues in the CDR3. The DNA of the CDR3 is TGTGCCAGCACTAGCGGGAGGGAGACCCAGTACTTC. Protein sequence: CASTSGRETQYF.

The chain joins TRBV6-6 to TRBJ2-7; tentatively, D is TRBD2 (5 bases). Trimming pared 6 bases from V and 3 bases from J, leaving 12 bases between. CDR3 length: 13 amino acids. Germline values: CDR1 MNHNY, CDR2 SVGAGI (reference sequence). The CDR3 reads CASSETGIYEQYV. Here the CDR3 DNA reads TGTGCCAGCAGCGAAACGGGAATCTACGAGCAGTACGTC.

The CDR3 bases are TGCGCCAGCAGCTCCCTTTTGCGGGAGGGCCACCATACGCAGTATTTT. Translated, it gives CASSSLLREGHHTQYF. The J gene is TRBJ2-3, the V gene TRBV5-1; 9 positions agree with TRBD2. The trim removed 3 bases at V and 7 bases at J, leaving 12 bases unmatched. The germline gives CDR1 SGHRS, CDR2 YFSETQ. CDR3 length equals 16 residues.

V usage is TRBV7-2 and J usage is TRBJ1-5; 9 bases map to TRBD1. J gave up 4 bases and V 5 bases, and 3 bases lay outside the gene matches. Per germline, CDR1 SGHTA and CDR2 FQGNSA. The CDR3 has 14 residues. As DNA, the CDR3 is TGTGCCAGCAGCCCGACAGGGGGTAATCAGCCCCAGCATTTT. As protein: CASSPTGGNQPQHF.

This sequence joins TRBV4-1 and TRBJ2-5; the match to TRBD2 covers 12 bases. The last part of the DNA fits TRBJ2-7 better; the J call may be wrong. This CDR3 has 15 residues. Germline CDR1 and CDR2: MGHRA and YSYEKL. This CDR3 is CASSLGLAGIYEQYF. The CDR3 nucleotides read TGCGCCAGCAGCTTGGGACTAGCGGGTATCTACGAGCAGTACTTC.

With respect to this clone: An end of the junction differs from the germline gene, which may be a read error. J is TRBJ2-1 and V is TRBV7-7; TRBD2 aligns across 8 bases. The CDR3 is 16 residues long. Germline CDR1 reads SSHAT; CDR2 reads FNYEAQ (reference sequence). CDR3 sequence: CASSLAFSGTYNEQFF. CDR3 coding DNA: TGTGCTAGCAGCTTAGCTTTTAGCGGGACCTACAATGAGCAGTTCTTC.

This rearrangement joins TRBV7-8 to TRBJ2-1; TRBD2 matches 13 bases. V lost 2 bases, J lost 3 bases, and 4 bases stayed unmatched. Germline loops: CDR1 SGHVS, CDR2 FQNEAQ. The length of the CDR3 is 17 residues. CDR3 nucleotide sequence: TGTGCCAGCAGCTTAATTCGGACTAGCGGGAGCTACAATGAGCAGTTCTTC. Translated: CASSLIRTSGSYNEQFF.

The chain is built from TRBV19 and TRBJ2-5; D gene uncertain. This CDR3 has 13 residues. CDR1 and CDR2 from the germline V gene are LNHDA and SQIVND (reference sequence). V lost 1 base to trimming and J lost 5 bases, with 8 bases between them. The CDR3 DNA is TGTGCCAGTAGTATAGGCCCCGCGGAGACCCAGTACTTC. Its translation: CASSIGPAETQYF. The full variable domain, with the rest looked up from reference TRBV19 and TRBJ2-5, is DGGITQSPKYLFRKEGQNVTLSCEQNLNHDAMYWYRQDPGQGLRLIYYSQIVNDFQKGDIAEGYSVSREKKESFPLTVTSAQKNPTAFYLCASSIGPAETQYFGPGTRLLVL.